Listed below are T cell receptor beta chains from one sample, sequenced in a study of OX40 agonist ivuxolimab in advanced cancers. Assay used: immunoSEQ multiplex PCR; TCRdb lists only in-frame clones, some missing. The table shows 75,000 or so clones, with roughly four fifths occurring only once. Sequenced here: CD4+ or CD8+ T cells sorted from blood, sampled in a trial of the OX40 agonist ivuxolimab. The receptors here all came from an adult with an advanced solid tumor such as melanoma, head and neck, liver or kidney cancer. Both conserved end residues are trimmed from each CDR3.

j_call v_call cdr3_aa
TRBJ2-3 TRBV5-4 ASSLGGGSSDTQY
TRBJ1-1 TRBV5-1 ASSLKTDTEAF
TRBJ2-5 TRBV5-6 ASSATGEETQY
TRBJ1-6 TRBV16 ASSHDPGGSYNSPLH
TRBJ1-1 TRBV10-1 ASRRQGGTEAF
TRBJ1-2 TRBV28 ATTPNYGYT
TRBJ2-4 TRBV7-2 ASSPSPPGQYLLQY
TRBJ2-3 TRBV6-5 ASSYRDSTDTQY
TRBJ2-4 TRBV6-6 ASSPGTGELKNIQY
TRBJ2-6 TRBV5-4 ASSLVRGGSGANVLT
TRBJ2-5 TRBV7-8 ASSPGQSQETQY
TRBJ2-1 TRBV10-3 AISDQGIEQF
TRBJ1-2 TRBV7-2 ASSLAGGVGYT
TRBJ1-2 TRBV2 ASSERTGGSYGYT
TRBJ2-1 TRBV4-1 ASSQEGYASGLPSYNEQF
TRBJ2-3 TRBV19 ASSEHRDSTDTQY
TRBJ2-7 TRBV5-4 ASSVDATYEQY
TRBJ2-1 TRBV7-9 ASSLGGEGNEQF
TRBJ2-7 TRBV27 ASSLSIGVRSYEQY
TRBJ1-4 TRBV4-3 ASSPNRIGQGATNEKLF
TRBJ2-5 TRBV11-2 ASSPRQGGQETQY